This TCR beta chain was obtained from a study of shared clonotypes between healthy human individuals. The study, taken as a whole, reports: Non-shared clonotypes showed lower generation probabilities than clonotypes common to all four donors. The sharing of about 5% of naive CD4 clonotypes was seen across a few donors.

Per germline, CDR1 MNHEY and CDR2 SMNVEV (reference sequence). V was trimmed by 3 bases and J by 3 bases, leaving 3 bases between them. There are 12 residues in the CDR3. The assay was immunoSEQ multiplex PCR, and TCRdb's table has in-frame clones only and misses some. This table holds some 240,000 clones, 60% to 80% found once. This clone was picked up one time. Its specificity is not known. This sample includes further DNA sequences coding for the same CDR3. The gene calls are TRBV27 and TRBJ1-5; D is unresolved. What was sequenced was memory CD4+ T cells sorted from blood. Subset noted: CD45RA-negative fraction. This clonotype originated in a man in his thirties or forties in good health. CDR3 residues: CASSFLNQPQHF. The CDR3 region has the DNA TGTGCCAGCAGTTTCCTCAATCAGCCCCAGCATTTT.